This T cell receptor (beta chain) was recorded in a study of control samples from healthy donors and cancer patients. The assay was immunoSEQ multiplex PCR, and TCRdb's table has in-frame clones only and misses some. The sample includes over 65,000 clones, approximately 94% of them seen just once. V was clipped by 4 bases and J by 7 bases, with 8 bases between them. This CDR3 is 13 amino acids long. Germline CDR1 and CDR2: MNHEY and SVGAGI. The material sequenced was blood. The sequence was obtained from a middle-aged woman in good health. The chain recombines TRBV6-5 with TRBJ1-6, with D uncertain. The CDR3, as DNA: TGTGCCAGCAGTTTTGACGGGAATTCACCCCTCCACTTT. Encoded protein: CASSFDGNSPLHF.